This is a list of T cell receptor beta chains from one sample in a study of blood T cell repertoires in COVID-19. Only in-frame clones appear in the TCRdb table, and some are missing; sequencing was by immunoSEQ multiplex PCR. In the table there are about 240,000 clones, roughly 76% of which are singletons. Sequenced sample: peripheral blood. These TCRs come from a woman older than 75 with COVID-19, enrolled during active disease. Both conserved end residues are part of each CDR3. D genes are given only for firm matches. Clone size, where shown, is once, few, many, or a class for clones that have expanded.

v_call	d_call	j_call	clone_size	cdr3_aa	cdr3_nt
TRBV4-1	NA	TRBJ1-5	NA	CASSLIHTGSQNQPQHF	TGCGCCAGCAGCCTTATTCATACCGGGTCCCAGAATCAGCCCCAGCATTTT
TRBV29-1	NA	TRBJ2-3	NA	CSVVSGADTQYF	TGCAGCGTTGTTAGTGGGGCGGATACGCAGTATTTT
TRBV5-1	NA	TRBJ1-3	NA	CASSPGTAGNTIYF	TGCGCCAGCAGCCCGGGGACTGCTGGAAACACCATATATTTT
TRBV30	NA	TRBJ1-4	NA	CAWRNRYSTNEKLFF	TGTGCCTGGAGGAACCGCTATTCAACTAATGAAAAACTGTTTTTT
TRBV7-3	NA	TRBJ1-3	NA	CASSATSSGNTIYF	TGTGCCAGCAGCGCTACCTCCTCTGGAAACACCATATATTTT
TRBV15	NA	TRBJ2-7	NA	CATSRVRSALEQYF	TGTGCCACCAGCAGAGTTCGCAGTGCCCTCGAGCAGTACTTC
TRBV18	NA	TRBJ2-3	NA	CASSPVRDKRTDTQYF	TGTGCCAGCTCACCGGTCCGGGACAAACGGACAGATACGCAGTATTTT
TRBV3-1/TRBV3-2	TRBD1	TRBJ1-2	NA	CASSRGQVERGYTF	TGTGCCAGCAGCCGGGGACAGGTTGAAAGGGGCTACACCTTC
TRBV12-3/TRBV12-4	NA	TRBJ1-5	NA	CASSFHSNQPQHF	TGTGCCAGCAGTTTTCATAGCAATCAGCCCCAGCATTTT
TRBV7-2	TRBD2	TRBJ2-7	NA	CASRASGSYEQYF	TGTGCCAGCAGGGCTAGCGGGAGCTACGAGCAGTACTTC
TRBV30	TRBD1	TRBJ1-4	once	CAWRQGTANEKLFF	TGTGCCTGGCGACAGGGAACGGCTAATGAAAAACTGTTTTTT
TRBV11-2	NA	TRBJ1-1	once	CASSLLSVGGTEAFF	TGTGCCAGCAGTCTTCTTTCGGTGGGGGGGACTGAAGCTTTCTTT
TRBV28	NA	TRBJ1-5	NA	CASSPPAALNQPQHF	TGTGCCAGCAGCCCCCCAGCGGCCCTAAATCAGCCCCAGCATTTT
TRBV5-1	TRBD1	TRBJ1-1	NA	CASSLTGARVRTEAFF	TGCGCCAGCAGCCTCACAGGGGCCAGGGTAAGGACTGAAGCTTTCTTT
TRBV14	NA	TRBJ2-1	NA	CASSQVAQSNNEQFF	TGTGCCAGCAGCCAAGTGGCACAGAGTAACAATGAGCAGTTCTTC
TRBV28	NA	TRBJ1-5	NA	CASSPPYRNSNQPQHF	TGTGCCAGCAGTCCACCTTACAGGAATAGCAATCAGCCCCAGCATTTT
TRBV19	NA	TRBJ1-1	NA	CASSIASQMNTEAFF	TGTGCCAGTAGTATAGCGTCACAGATGAACACTGAAGCTTTCTTT
TRBV10-3	TRBD2	TRBJ2-3	NA	CAISVGSGGADTQYF	TGTGCCATCAGTGTGGGTAGCGGGGGGGCAGATACGCAGTATTTT
TRBV7-2	NA	TRBJ1-1	NA	CASSLGGFNTEAFF	TGTGCCAGCAGCTTAGGCGGATTCAACACTGAAGCTTTCTTT
TRBV9	NA	TRBJ2-1	NA	CASSVARYLGDFYNEQFF	TGTGCCAGCAGCGTAGCTCGATACCTCGGGGACTTCTACAATGAGCAGTTCTTC
TRBV6-1	NA	TRBJ2-1	NA	CASSSGGVLNEQFF	TGTGCCAGCAGTTCGGGCGGGGTCCTCAATGAGCAGTTCTTC
TRBV9	NA	TRBJ1-1	NA	CASTSRHMNTEAFF	TGTGCCAGCACCTCCCGACATATGAACACTGAAGCTTTCTTT
TRBV27	NA	TRBJ2-6	NA	CASSYGVGANVLTF	TGTGCCAGCAGTTACGGGGTTGGGGCCAACGTCCTGACTTTC
TRBV6-4	TRBD1	TRBJ2-7	NA	CASSTHPGGGYEQYF	TGTGCCAGCAGTACTCACCCAGGGGGCGGCTACGAGCAGTACTTC
TRBV18	TRBD2	TRBJ2-1	NA	CASSRAASGGARYYEQFF	TGTGCCAGCTCACGGGCCGCTAGCGGGGGGGCTCGATACTACGAGCAGTTCTTC
TRBV2	NA	TRBJ1-4	NA	CASNIQGLGEKLFF	TGTGCCAGCAATATACAGGGTTTAGGCGAAAAACTGTTTTTT
TRBV5-1	NA	TRBJ2-7	NA	CASSLSGGEQYF	TGCGCCAGCAGCTTGTCCGGGGGCGAGCAGTACTTC
TRBV27	NA	TRBJ2-1	NA	CASSLISGSNEQFF	TGTGCCAGCAGTTTAATCAGCGGCAGCAATGAGCAGTTCTTC
TRBV25-1	NA	TRBJ1-6	NA	CASSPSGGNSPLHF	TGTGCCAGCAGTCCCTCGGGGGGGAATTCACCCCTCCACTTT
TRBV6-2/TRBV6-3	TRBD2	TRBJ2-7	NA	CASSFLTIGTSGSYEQYF	TGTGCCAGCAGTTTCCTTACCATAGGGACTAGCGGGAGCTACGAGCAGTACTTC
TRBV29-1	TRBD1	TRBJ1-2	NA	CSAPAETGTAFYGYTF	TGCAGCGCGCCCGCTGAGACCGGGACAGCTTTCTATGGCTACACCTTC
TRBV4-3	TRBD2	TRBJ2-1	NA	CASSQDLAGTYNEQFF	TGCGCCAGCAGCCAAGACCTAGCGGGTACCTACAATGAGCAGTTCTTC
TRBV5-8	NA	TRBJ2-7	NA	CASSSSGTAYEQYF	TGTGCCAGCAGCTCCTCCGGGACTGCGTACGAGCAGTACTTC
TRBV29-1	TRBD1	TRBJ2-7	NA	CSVTWGTGAYEQYF	TGCAGCGTGACGTGGGGGACAGGGGCGTACGAGCAGTACTTC
TRBV19	NA	TRBJ1-4	NA	CASNARGTSTLTGEKLFF	TGTGCCAGTAACGCCCGGGGGACTTCGACTCTCACTGGGGAAAAACTGTTTTTT
TRBV30	NA	TRBJ1-2	few	CAWSRQIYGYTF	TGTGCCTGGAGCCGACAGATTTATGGCTACACCTTC
TRBV3-1/TRBV3-2	TRBD2	TRBJ2-3	NA	CASRRTSGGLTDTQYF	TGTGCCAGCAGACGGACTAGCGGGGGTCTCACAGATACGCAGTATTTT
TRBV6-5	NA	TRBJ2-2	NA	CASSYLTGELFF	TGTGCCAGCAGTTATCTAACCGGGGAGCTGTTTTTT
TRBV5-1	NA	TRBJ2-3	NA	CASSRSGDLDTQYF	TGCGCCAGCAGCCGCTCGGGGGACCTGGATACGCAGTATTTT
TRBV27	TRBD1	TRBJ1-1	NA	CAREFPGQGLNTEAFF	TGTGCCAGAGAATTTCCTGGACAGGGGCTGAACACTGAAGCTTTCTTT
TRBV19	TRBD1	TRBJ1-6	NA	CASKTAGTVNSPLHF	TGTGCCAGTAAGACTGCCGGGACAGTAAATTCACCCCTCCACTTT
TRBV2	TRBD1	TRBJ1-1	NA	CASRNRGQGGEAFF	TGTGCCAGCAGGAACAGGGGGCAAGGTGGCGAAGCTTTCTTT
TRBV12-5	NA	TRBJ2-1	NA	CYRGSSYNEQFF	TGCTATCGAGGCTCGTCCTACAATGAGCAGTTCTTC
TRBV3-1/TRBV3-2	TRBD1	TRBJ1-2	NA	CASSQQGERANGYTF	TGTGCCAGCAGCCAACAGGGGGAAAGGGCGAATGGCTACACCTTC
TRBV5-1	TRBD2	TRBJ2-3	NA	CASSRTSGGTDTQYF	TGCGCCAGCAGCAGGACTAGCGGGGGCACAGATACGCAGTATTTT
TRBV7-9	NA	TRBJ2-2	NA	CASSRRQALGELFF	TGTGCCAGCAGCCGACGACAGGCCCTAGGGGAGCTGTTTTTT
TRBV5-1	TRBD1	TRBJ1-4	few	CASSLGTGEEKLFF	TGCGCCAGCAGCTTGGGGACAGGGGAAGAAAAACTGTTTTTT
TRBV24-1	NA	TRBJ1-2	once	CATSDAGNYGYTF	TGTGCCACCAGTGATGCAGGGAACTATGGCTACACCTTC